This entry concerns a single T cell receptor beta chain. The assay was immunoSEQ multiplex PCR, and TCRdb's table has in-frame clones only and misses some. The sample lists about 110,000 clones, about 90% seen once, with 1.6% in the top ten. The sample is drawn from a study of T cell changes during pregnancy in multiple sclerosis. This CDR3 comprises 16 residues. Germline CDR1 is SGHKS and CDR2 is YYEKEE (reference sequence). Trimming cost V 0 bases and J 7 bases; bases outside gene matches: 7. J is TRBJ2-7 and V is TRBV5-5, with 13 bases fitting TRBD2. The source was peripheral blood, collected after pregnancy. This TCR came from a female donor with multiple sclerosis, enrolled in a pregnancy study. CDR3 loop: CASSLVLAGGPREQYF. The CDR3 bases are TGTGCCAGCAGCTTGGTACTAGCGGGAGGGCCTCGTGAGCAGTACTTC.